The next 24 T cell receptor beta chains were all read from a single sample in a study of preoperative IRX-2 immunotherapy in early breast cancer (dated 2019 in TCRdb). Libraries were constructed by the immunoSEQ multiplex PCR assay. Not all clones reach the TCRdb copy of this immuneACCESS table, which keeps in-frame sequences only. Checked studies attribute under half of the gap to unresolved V genes and leave the rest unexplained. The sample yields roughly 3,600 clones; 78% were counted once. Around 7% of the sample comes from the top ten. The treatment or condition label, read with the paper, signifies: preoperative locoregional IRX-2 cytokine immunotherapy. This specimen was tumor tissue, taken after IRX-2 immunotherapy. These receptors originate from a human donor with breast cancer.

The chain recombines TRBV19 with TRBJ1-5, with D perhaps TRBD1 (5 bases). Germline CDR1 reads LNHDA; CDR2 reads SQIVND (reference sequence). V gave up 4 bases and J gave up 0 bases, with 19 bases separating them. The CDR3 has 18 amino acids. The DNA of the CDR3 is TGTGCCAGTAGTACTCGTCCTGGGGACTCTTATAGCAATCAGCCCCAGCATTTT. It translates to CASSTRPGDSYSNQPQHF. The full variable domain, completed using reference TRBV19 and TRBJ1-5, is DGGITQSPKYLFRKEGQNVTLSCEQNLNHDAMYWYRQDPGQGLRLIYYSQIVNDFQKGDIAEGYSVSREKKESFPLTVTSAQKNPTAFYLCASSTRPGDSYSNQPQHFGDGTRLSIL.

The chain has TRBV30 and TRBJ2-3; unclear D gene. Trimming removed 7 bases at V and 4 bases at J, with 9 bases between. Germline CDR1 reads GTSNPN; CDR2 reads SVGIG (reference sequence). The CDR3 has 11 residues. CDR3 DNA sequence: TGTGCCTATAGTCGGCCAGATACGCAGTATTTT. Translation: CAYSRPDTQYF.

The chain employs TRBV6-8 and TRBJ1-1; TRBD1 matches at 12 bases. V trimming: 6 bases; J trimming: 4 bases; junction bases outside the gene matches: 9. Germline CDR1 is MNHGY and CDR2 is SAAAGT. The CDR3 length is 16 residues. CDR3 region: CASSLGDRGPTTEAFF. Written as DNA, the CDR3 is TGTGCCAGCAGCCTCGGGGACAGGGGGCCTACCACTGAAGCTTTCTTT.

This clone was found a few times. The chain uses TRBV19 and TRBJ2-3, with D unclear. The germline CDR1 and CDR2 sequences are LNHDA and SQIVND (reference sequence). The CDR3 has 12 residues. V was clipped by 3 bases and J by 4 bases, with 5 bases between them. This CDR3 is CASSMGPDTQYF. The CDR3 region has the DNA TGTGCCAGTAGTATGGGCCCAGATACGCAGTATTTT. Drawing the rest from reference TRBV19 and TRBJ2-3, the complete variable domain is DGGITQSPKYLFRKEGQNVTLSCEQNLNHDAMYWYRQDPGQGLRLIYYSQIVNDFQKGDIAEGYSVSREKKESFPLTVTSAQKNPTAFYLCASSMGPDTQYFGPGTRLTVL.

This chain links TRBV11-3 with TRBJ1-1, with a tentative D call TRBD1 (5 bases). Trimming took 6 bases from V and 3 from J, leaving 17 bases between them. Germline V gives CDR1 SGHNT, CDR2 YENEEA. CDR3 size: 15 residues. Here the CDR3 reads CASRPSTGRDTEAFF. In DNA form, the CDR3 reads TGTGCCAGCAGGCCCTCCACGGGCAGGGACACTGAAGCTTTCTTT.

The chain combines TRBV6-7 with TRBJ2-7; no definite D call. TRBV6-7 is an open reading frame whose function is uncertain. The germline V and J ends were trimmed by 7 bases and 3 bases, with 19 bases remaining between them. This CDR3 is 15 amino acids long. In DNA form, the CDR3 reads TGTGCCAGCACGAGCCGAGACCAGCTAAACTACGAGCAGTACTTC. It yields the protein CASTSRDQLNYEQYF.

The chain joins TRBV15 to TRBJ2-7; D is possibly TRBD1 or TRBD2 (5 bases each). Deletions cut 0 bases from V and 2 bases from J, with 11 bases between. The CDR3 consists of 15 residues. The germline CDR1 and CDR2 sequences are LNHNV and YYDKDF (reference sequence). The CDR3 reads CATSREGTGTYEQYF. The DNA for the CDR3 is TGTGCCACCAGCAGAGAGGGGACGGGAACCTACGAGCAGTACTTC.

This clone was seen a single time. The V call is TRBV7-1, the J call TRBJ2-7, with 10 bases aligning to TRBD1. TRBV7-1 is annotated as an ORF whose role is uncertain. J gave up 2 bases and V 5 bases, and 3 bases lay outside the gene matches. The length of the CDR3 is 14 residues. CDR3 region: CASSPGTGAYEQYF. Written as DNA, the CDR3 is TGTGCCAGCAGCCCCGGGACAGGGGCCTACGAGCAGTACTTC.

The chain recombines TRBV23-1 with TRBJ2-1; 10 bases agree with TRBD2. TRBV23-1 is identified as an open reading frame with a role that is uncertain. CDR3 length: 17 amino acids. The trim removed 6 bases at V and 7 bases at J, leaving 15 bases unmatched. The CDR3 is CASSQLVTSGTGNEQFF. The CDR3 coding sequence is TGCGCCAGCAGCCAACTCGTTACTAGCGGGACGGGTAATGAGCAGTTCTTC.

This chain links TRBV28 with TRBJ1-3, with D hard to call. Germline-derived CDR1 and CDR2 are MDHEN and SYDVKM. This CDR3 spans 13 amino acids. V dropped 10 bases and J dropped 1 base, with 11 bases sitting between them. CDR3 sequence (DNA): TGTGCCACCAGACAACCTTCTGGAAACACCATATATTTT. It codes for CATRQPSGNTIYF.

The chain employs TRBV6-8 and TRBJ1-5, with D unresolved. With 5 bases removed from V and 5 bases from J, the gap between germline ends came to 16 bases. Germline-derived CDR1 and CDR2 are MNHGY and SAAAGT. This CDR3 contains 15 residues. Here the CDR3 reads CASSGRMMGDQPQHF. As DNA, the CDR3 is TGTGCCAGCAGTGGACGGATGATGGGCGATCAGCCCCAGCATTTT.

V gene TRBV7-7 combines with J gene TRBJ2-3; no clear D gene. Germline assignment: CDR1 SSHAT and CDR2 FNYEAQ (reference sequence). This CDR3 comprises 14 residues. V shed 3 bases and J shed 4 bases, with 11 bases lying between them. CDR3 sequence reads: CASSLEIGADTQYF. The DNA for the CDR3 is TGTGCCAGCAGCTTGGAGATTGGGGCAGATACGCAGTATTTT.

V gene TRBV28 combines with J gene TRBJ1-1; 7 bases map to TRBD1. Germline V CDR1 and CDR2: MDHEN, SYDVKM. This CDR3 is built from 16 residues. Trimming at V came to 5 bases and at J to 1 base, leaving 10 bases not matched to a gene. CDR3 sequence reads: CASSQGGQLTNTEAFF. CDR3 DNA sequence: TGTGCCAGCAGTCAAGGGGGACAGCTAACGAACACTGAAGCTTTCTTT.

The chain recombines TRBV11-3 with TRBJ2-7; 15 nucleotides align to TRBD2. Germline trimming cut 3 bases from V and 5 bases from J; bases unmatched to any gene: 2. This CDR3 has 15 amino acids. Germline assignment: CDR1 SGHNT and CDR2 YENEEA. The CDR3 coding sequence is TGTGCCAGCAGCTTTCGGACTAGCGGGAGGGACGAGCAGTACTTC. This translates into CASSFRTSGRDEQYF.

The table lists this clone with a count of one. This chain joins TRBV5-1 and TRBJ2-1; TRBD2 might be the D (6 bases). V was shortened by 6 bases and J by 9 bases, with 22 bases between the two germline ends. The germline CDR1 and CDR2 sequences are SGHRS and YFSETQ. This CDR3 has 15 residues. This chain's CDR3 is CASKGNLASNGEQFF. The CDR3 nucleotides read TGCGCCAGCAAGGGGAACCTAGCGTCAAATGGTGAGCAGTTCTTC.

V is TRBV15 and J is TRBJ1-4, with 10 bases matching TRBD1. CDR1 LNHNV and CDR2 YYDKDF come from the germline V gene (reference sequence). The CDR3 extends over 15 amino acids. V dropped 1 base and J dropped 7; count of bases not matched to a gene: 3. CDR3 amino acids: CATSRGQGALEKLFF. Written as DNA, the CDR3 is TGTGCCACCAGCAGAGGACAGGGGGCTCTTGAAAAACTGTTTTTT.

The rearrangement links TRBV18 to TRBJ2-4; 7 positions match TRBD2. The CDR3 length is 16 residues. V trimming: 2 bases; J trimming: 3 bases; junction bases outside the gene matches: 7. Germline-derived CDR1 and CDR2 are KGHSH and LQKENI. CDR3 bases: TGTGCCAGCTCACCAGCGGGAGCGGTTGGCAAAAACATTCAGTACTTC. The encoded protein is CASSPAGAVGKNIQYF.

The chain joins TRBV19 to TRBJ2-1; 7 nucleotides agree with TRBD1. From germline, CDR1 is LNHDA and CDR2 SQIVND (reference sequence). The CDR3 totals 13 residues. V lost 9 bases to trimming and J lost 7 bases; unmatched junction nucleotides: 9. The CDR3 sequence: CASLETGRNEQFF. For the CDR3, the DNA is TGTGCCAGCTTGGAGACAGGGCGAAATGAGCAGTTCTTC.

Note on this clone: Within the sample, other DNA sequences also encode this same CDR3. The chain couples TRBV19 to TRBJ1-1; 9 positions match TRBD1. The CDR3 contains 14 residues. J gave up 3 bases and V 3 bases, and 2 bases lay outside the gene matches. Germline lookup yields CDR1 LNHDA and CDR2 SQIVND (reference sequence). This CDR3 reads CASSIGQGYTEAFF. CDR3 nucleotide sequence: TGTGCCAGTAGTATCGGACAGGGGTACACTGAAGCTTTCTTT.

The V call is TRBV11-3, the J call TRBJ2-3; 9 bases agree with TRBD2. CDR1 is SGHNT, CDR2 YENEEA, per germline. The CDR3 sequence is 14 residues long. Losses at the gene ends were 6 bases for V and 4 bases for J; bases not matched to a gene: 5. CDR3 protein: CASRKREAPDTQYF. CDR3 DNA sequence: TGTGCCAGCAGAAAGCGGGAGGCCCCAGATACGCAGTATTTT. Using reference TRBV11-3 and TRBJ2-3 for the parts outside the CDR3, the full variable domain is EAGVVQSPRYKIIEKKQPVAFWCNPISGHNTLYWYLQNLGQGPELLIRYENEEAVDDSQLPKDRFSAERLKGVDSTLKIQPAELGDSAVYLCASRKREAPDTQYFGPGTRLTVL.

V and J are TRBV28 and TRBJ1-1; D is unclear. CDR1 and CDR2 from the germline V gene are MDHEN and SYDVKM. The CDR3 runs to 14 residues. V lost 8 bases and J lost 0, with 13 bases in between. CDR3 bases: TGTGCCAGCGTAGGAACCGGGATGAACACTGAAGCTTTCTTT. As protein: CASVGTGMNTEAFF. Supplemented by reference TRBV28 and TRBJ1-1, the full variable domain reads DVKVTQSSRYLVKRTGEKVFLECVQDMDHENMFWYRQDPGLGLRLIYFSYDVKMKEKGDIPEGYSVSREKKERFSLILESASTNQTSMYLCASVGTGMNTEAFFGQGTRLTVV.

The V gene is TRBV10-2, the J gene TRBJ2-2; the D gene is possibly TRBD1 (5 bases). The CDR3 contains 14 residues. Trimming removed 6 bases at V and 3 bases at J, with 11 bases between. CDR1 WSHSY and CDR2 SAAADI come from the germline V gene. DNA of the CDR3: TGCGCCAGCAGCGATAGGGGTTACACCGGGGAGCTGTTTTTT. As protein: CASSDRGYTGELFF.

The chain links TRBV11-3 to TRBJ2-7, with 12 positions matching TRBD2. The junction had 5 bases not matched to a gene; V was cut back by 5 bases and J by 6 bases. CDR1 and CDR2 from the germline V gene are SGHNT and YENEEA. CDR3 length equals 14 residues. CDR3 bases: TGTGCCAGCAGCCGGACTAGCGGGAATGGCGAGCAGTACTTC. Protein: CASSRTSGNGEQYF.

This rearrangement joins TRBV30 to TRBJ1-6, with 10 bases aligning to TRBD1. CDR1 GTSNPN and CDR2 SVGIG come from the germline V gene (reference sequence). V lost 4 bases, J lost 7 bases, and 1 base stayed unmatched. The CDR3 runs to 13 residues. This CDR3 is CAWMGQGNSPLHF. The CDR3 DNA follows: TGTGCCTGGATGGGACAGGGGAATTCACCCCTCCACTTT. Supplemented by reference TRBV30 and TRBJ1-6, the full variable domain reads SQTIHQWPATLVQPVGSPLSLECTVEGTSNPNLYWYRQAAGRGLQLLFYSVGIGQISSEVPQNLSASRPQDRQFILSSKKLLLSDSGFYLCAWMGQGNSPLHFGNGTRLTVT.